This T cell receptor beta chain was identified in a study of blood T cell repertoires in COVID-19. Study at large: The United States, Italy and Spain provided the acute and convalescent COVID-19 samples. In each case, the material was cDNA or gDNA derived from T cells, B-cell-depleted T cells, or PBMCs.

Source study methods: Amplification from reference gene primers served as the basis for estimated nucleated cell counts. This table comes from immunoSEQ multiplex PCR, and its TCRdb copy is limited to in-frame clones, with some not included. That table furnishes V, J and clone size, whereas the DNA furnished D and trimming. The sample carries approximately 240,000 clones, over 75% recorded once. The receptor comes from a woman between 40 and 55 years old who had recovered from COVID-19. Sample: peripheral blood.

For the CDR3, the DNA is TGCAGCGTCGATACAGGGGCAGAGACCCAGTACTTC. Protein: CSVDTGAETQYF. The V call is TRBV29-1, the J call TRBJ2-5, with TRBD1 identical over 7 bases. The V and J ends lost 6 bases and 4 bases, in that order; junction bases with no gene match: 5. Germline CDR1 reads SQVTM; CDR2 reads ANQGSEA. The CDR3 is made up of 12 amino acids.